This paragraph covers one T cell receptor (beta chain) sequence. These data originate in a study of blood T cell repertoires in COVID-19. Overall study context: COVID-19 samples collected from the United States, Italy and Spain covered acute and convalescent phases. PBMCs, B-cell-depleted T cells, or T cells provided the cDNA or gDNA that made up the material.

Per the original data handling: Amplification with reference gene primers provided the estimates of nucleated cell counts. Using immunoSEQ multiplex PCR, the repertoire was profiled, and TCRdb retains in-frame clones only, with some absent. D and trimming come from the DNA, and the V and J calls and clone size come from that table. Altogether 110,000 to 150,000 clones are present, 70% to 90% being singletons, with the ten largest covering about 5.6%. Material for sequencing was peripheral blood. The TCR was taken from a human donor in a cohort sampled during active COVID-19.

The CDR3 loop reads CASSVDPGRTDTEAFF. The CDR3 DNA follows: TGTGCCAGCAGCGTAGATCCGGGGAGGACGGATACTGAAGCTTTCTTT. The chain joins TRBV9 to TRBJ1-1; D gene unclear. CDR3 length: 16 residues. The V and J ends lost 0 bases and 5 bases respectively, with 17 bases between them. Germline V gene data show CDR1 as SGDLS and CDR2 as YYNGEE.